This passage covers 8 T cell receptor beta chains from one sample sequenced in a study of cytomegalovirus exposure and HLA in healthy donors. PCR used 60 Vbeta primers and 13 Jbeta primers. Measured with immunoSEQ multiplex PCR; TCRdb has only the in-frame clones, and not every one. The sample has 140,000 to 150,000 clones, approximately 70% seen once. Sequenced: PBMCs. All receptors derive from a woman between 18 and 29 years old in good health and CMV-seronegative.

About this clone: One end of the junction fails to match germline, which may point to a read error. The rearrangement links TRBV5-4 to TRBJ2-2; the D gene is possibly TRBD1 (7 bases). The CDR3 has 15 residues. Germline assignment: CDR1 SGHNT and CDR2 YYREEE (reference sequence). The CDR3 reads CASSLPGQRAGEPFF. CDR3 DNA sequence: TGTGCCAGCAGCTTGCCGGGACAGCGGGCCGGGGAGCCGTTTTTT.

This chain uses TRBV28 with TRBJ2-7; TRBD1 agrees at 8 bases. From germline, CDR1 is MDHEN and CDR2 SYDVKM. J was trimmed by 1 base and V by 6 bases; bases with no gene match: 5. The CDR3 contains 14 residues. CDR3 sequence reads: CASSPGGLSYEQYF. The DNA of the CDR3 is TGTGCCAGCAGCCCAGGGGGCCTGTCCTACGAGCAGTACTTC.

This clone was seen only a few times. The J gene is TRBJ2-5, the V gene TRBV7-7; TRBD2 agrees at 11 bases. The junction had 16 bases not matched to a gene; V was cut back by 5 bases and J by 5 bases. CDR3 length: 18 residues. Germline V CDR1 and CDR2: SSHAT, FNYEAQ (reference sequence). Here the CDR3 reads CASSRGNLAGGPGETQYF. Here the CDR3 DNA reads TGTGCCAGCAGCCGCGGGAATTTAGCGGGAGGGCCGGGGGAGACCCAGTACTTC.

CDR3 sequence (DNA): TGTGCCAGCTCACTTGGAATTCCAGGGGACGCAACTAATGAAAAACTGTTTTTT. Its protein is CASSLGIPGDATNEKLFF. The chain couples TRBV18 to TRBJ1-4; D may be TRBD1 (6 bases). Trimming removed 4 bases from V and 0 bases from J, with 18 bases in between. In germline, CDR1 is KGHSH, CDR2 LQKENI. This CDR3 is 18 amino acids long.

The chain is built from TRBV9 and TRBJ2-2; TRBD2 might be the D (5 bases). The V gene's germline CDR1 is SGDLS and CDR2 YYNGEE. CDR3 length equals 16 residues. V gave up 0 bases and J gave up 6 bases, with 15 bases separating them. The CDR3 nucleotides are TGTGCCAGCAGCGTAGAAGGACTCCCACTTGCCGGGGAGCTGTTTTTT. Protein: CASSVEGLPLAGELFF. Supplemented by reference TRBV9 and TRBJ2-2, the full variable domain reads DSGVTQTPKHLITATGQRVTLRCSPRSGDLSVYWYQQSLDQGLQFLIQYYNGEERAKGNILERFSAQQFPDLHSELNLSSLELGDSALYFCASSVEGLPLAGELFFGEGSRLTVL.

The rearrangement uses TRBV6-4 and TRBJ2-3, with 11 bases aligning to TRBD2. The CDR3 consists of 16 residues. Germline V gene sequence: CDR1 MRHNA, CDR2 SNTAGT. V trimming: 3 bases; J trimming: 5 bases; junction bases outside the gene matches: 7. The CDR3 region is CASSEGSGGAKDTQYF. CDR3 nucleotides: TGTGCCAGCAGTGAAGGTAGCGGGGGGGCCAAAGATACGCAGTATTTT.

This sequence joins TRBV5-4 and TRBJ1-4; no firm D call. Germline assignment: CDR1 SGHNT and CDR2 YYREEE (reference sequence). V gave up 4 bases and J gave up 0 bases, with 13 bases separating them. The CDR3 loop spans 16 amino acids. DNA for the CDR3: TGTGCCAGCAGCCCACAGCCACCAGCAACTAATGAAAAACTGTTTTTT. This translates into CASSPQPPATNEKLFF.

The chain recombines TRBV5-4 with TRBJ1-2; a possible D gene is TRBD1 (5 bases). V lost 5 bases to trimming and J lost 2 bases, with 10 bases between them. Germline lookup yields CDR1 SGHNT and CDR2 YYREEE (reference sequence). There are 13 residues in the CDR3. The CDR3 reads CASRGGENYGYTF. The CDR3 nucleotides read TGTGCCAGCAGGGGGGGAGAAAACTATGGCTACACCTTC.